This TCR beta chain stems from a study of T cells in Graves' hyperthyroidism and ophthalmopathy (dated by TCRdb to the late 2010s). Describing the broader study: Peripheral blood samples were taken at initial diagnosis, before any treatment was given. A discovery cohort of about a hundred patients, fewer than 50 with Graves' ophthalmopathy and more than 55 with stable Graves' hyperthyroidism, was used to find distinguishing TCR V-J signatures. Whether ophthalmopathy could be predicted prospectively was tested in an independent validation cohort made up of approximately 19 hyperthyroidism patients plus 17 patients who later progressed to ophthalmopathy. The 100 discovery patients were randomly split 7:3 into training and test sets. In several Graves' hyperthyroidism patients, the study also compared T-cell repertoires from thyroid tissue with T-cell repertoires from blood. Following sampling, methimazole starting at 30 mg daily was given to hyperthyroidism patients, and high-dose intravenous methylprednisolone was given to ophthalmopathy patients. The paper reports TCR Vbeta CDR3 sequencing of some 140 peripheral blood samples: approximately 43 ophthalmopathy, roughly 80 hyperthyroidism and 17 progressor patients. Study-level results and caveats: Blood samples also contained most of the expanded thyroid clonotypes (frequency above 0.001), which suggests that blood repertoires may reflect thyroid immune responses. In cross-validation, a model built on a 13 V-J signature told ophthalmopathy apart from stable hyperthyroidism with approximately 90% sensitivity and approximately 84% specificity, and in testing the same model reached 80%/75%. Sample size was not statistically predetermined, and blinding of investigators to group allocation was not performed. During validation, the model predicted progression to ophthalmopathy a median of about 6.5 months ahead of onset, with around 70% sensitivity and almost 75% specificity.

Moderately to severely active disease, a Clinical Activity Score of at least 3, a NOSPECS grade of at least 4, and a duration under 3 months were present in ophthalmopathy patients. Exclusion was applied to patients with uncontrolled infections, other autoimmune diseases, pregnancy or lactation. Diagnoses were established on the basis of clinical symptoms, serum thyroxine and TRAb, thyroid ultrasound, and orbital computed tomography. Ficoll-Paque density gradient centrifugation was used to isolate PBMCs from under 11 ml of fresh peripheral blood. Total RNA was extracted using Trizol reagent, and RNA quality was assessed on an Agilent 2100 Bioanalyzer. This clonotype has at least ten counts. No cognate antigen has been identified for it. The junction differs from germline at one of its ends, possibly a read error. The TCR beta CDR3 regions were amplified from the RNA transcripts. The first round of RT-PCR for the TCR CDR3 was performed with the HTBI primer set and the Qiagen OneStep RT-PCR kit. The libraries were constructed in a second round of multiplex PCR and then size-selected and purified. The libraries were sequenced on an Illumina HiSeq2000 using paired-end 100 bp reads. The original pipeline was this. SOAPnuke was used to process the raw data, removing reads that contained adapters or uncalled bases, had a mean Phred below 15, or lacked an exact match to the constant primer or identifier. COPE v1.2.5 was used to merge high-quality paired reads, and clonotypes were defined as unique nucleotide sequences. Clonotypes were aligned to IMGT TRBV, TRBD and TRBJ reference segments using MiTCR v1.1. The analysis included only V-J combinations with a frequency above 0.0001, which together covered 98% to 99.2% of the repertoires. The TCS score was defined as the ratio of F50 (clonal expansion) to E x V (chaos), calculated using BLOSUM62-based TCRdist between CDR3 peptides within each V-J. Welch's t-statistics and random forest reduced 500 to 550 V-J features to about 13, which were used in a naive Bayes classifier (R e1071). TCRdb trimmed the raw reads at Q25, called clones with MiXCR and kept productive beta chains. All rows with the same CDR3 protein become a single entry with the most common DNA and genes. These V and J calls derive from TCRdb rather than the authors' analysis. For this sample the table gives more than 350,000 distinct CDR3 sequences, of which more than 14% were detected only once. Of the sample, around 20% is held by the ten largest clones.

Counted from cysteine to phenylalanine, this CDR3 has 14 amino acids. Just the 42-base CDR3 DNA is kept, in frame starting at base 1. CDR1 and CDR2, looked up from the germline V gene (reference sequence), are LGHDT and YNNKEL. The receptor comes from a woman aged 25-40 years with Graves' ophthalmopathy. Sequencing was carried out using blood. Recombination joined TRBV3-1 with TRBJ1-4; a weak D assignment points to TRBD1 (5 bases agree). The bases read TGTGCCAGCAGCTCTAGCGACAGTAATGAAAAGCTGTTTTTT. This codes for CASSSSDSNEKLFF.